The sequence of this T cell receptor beta chain was determined in a study of blood T cell repertoires in COVID-19. Study at large: In each case, the material was cDNA or gDNA derived from T cells, B-cell-depleted T cells, or PBMCs.

In the original processing: It was from reference gene primer amplification that nucleated cell counts were estimated. Repertoires were generated with immunoSEQ multiplex PCR, while TCRdb's copy carries only in-frame clones and drops some. V, J and clone size derive from that table, while D and trimming were established from the DNA sequence. The data show 200,000 to 300,000 clones, about four fifths seen once. This clone was found a few times. Specimen: peripheral blood. This TCR came from a man older than 75 with acute or convalescent COVID-19.

This CDR3 reads CASSDSKLPKNIQYF. The CDR3 region has the DNA TGTGCCAGCAGTGACTCGAAACTCCCCAAAAACATTCAGTACTTC. The chain combines TRBV6-4 with TRBJ2-4; D unresolved. Germline CDR1 and CDR2: MRHNA and SNTAGT. The ends were cut back, 0 bases at V and 2 bases at J, with 8 bases in the middle. The CDR3 has 15 amino acids.